This T cell receptor (beta chain) is from a study of blood T cell repertoires in COVID-19. V shed 5 bases, J shed 1 base, and the junction held 0 bases outside the gene matches. This CDR3 comprises 13 residues. Germline V gene data show CDR1 as MDHEN and CDR2 as SYDVKM. In its sample, this clone was seen a few times. Profiling relied on immunoSEQ multiplex PCR, and the TCRdb table lists in-frame clones only, not all of them. The sample carries around 320,000 clones, nearly 90% recorded once. The TCR originated in a woman between 18 and 29 years old with acute COVID-19. The V and J genes are TRBV28 and TRBJ1-2, with 8 bases fitting TRBD1. Sequenced sample: PBMCs or T cells enriched from blood (not recorded which). DNA for the CDR3: TGTGCCAGCAGTACAGGGGGTAACTATGGCTACACCTTC. This encodes CASSTGGNYGYTF.